The 3 T cell receptor beta chains below come from one sample, sequenced in a study of T cells in localized non-small cell lung cancer. The assay was immunoSEQ multiplex PCR, and TCRdb's table has in-frame clones only and misses some. The profile covers some 50,000 clones, with over 70% appearing a single time and 17% taken by the ten largest. This material consisted of peripheral blood mononuclear cells, taken before any cancer treatment. Receptor source: a man aged 40 to 70 with stage III lung adenocarcinoma.

This rearrangement joins TRBV6-4 to TRBJ2-2; the match to TRBD1 covers 7 bases. With 7 bases clipped from V and 0 bases from J, the junction kept 2 bases outside the gene matches. CDR3 length: 14 amino acids. Germline values: CDR1 MRHNA, CDR2 SNTAGT. As DNA, the CDR3 is TGTGCCAGCAAGCAGGGGGCGAACACCGGGGAGCTGTTTTTT. This sequence encodes CASKQGANTGELFF.

V is TRBV19 and J is TRBJ1-5, with 8 bases identical to TRBD1. V was pared by 5 bases and J by 7 bases, with 10 bases of the junction left unmatched. The CDR3 loop spans 15 amino acids. Looked up from germline, CDR1 is LNHDA and CDR2 is SQIVND (reference sequence). CDR3 residues: CASSLGQAFEQPQHF. The DNA of the CDR3 is TGTGCCAGTAGTCTGGGACAGGCCTTTGAGCAGCCCCAGCATTTT.

This sequence joins TRBV7-2 and TRBJ1-6; 8 nucleotides line up with TRBD1. The V gene end was trimmed by 7 bases and the J gene end by 9 bases; junction bases not matched to a gene: 11. Germline V gene lookup returns CDR1 SGHTA and CDR2 FQGNSA. The CDR3 sequence is 15 residues long. The CDR3: CASTTDRGIGSPLHF. In DNA, the CDR3 is TGTGCCAGCACCACCGACAGGGGAATAGGTTCACCCCTCCACTTT.